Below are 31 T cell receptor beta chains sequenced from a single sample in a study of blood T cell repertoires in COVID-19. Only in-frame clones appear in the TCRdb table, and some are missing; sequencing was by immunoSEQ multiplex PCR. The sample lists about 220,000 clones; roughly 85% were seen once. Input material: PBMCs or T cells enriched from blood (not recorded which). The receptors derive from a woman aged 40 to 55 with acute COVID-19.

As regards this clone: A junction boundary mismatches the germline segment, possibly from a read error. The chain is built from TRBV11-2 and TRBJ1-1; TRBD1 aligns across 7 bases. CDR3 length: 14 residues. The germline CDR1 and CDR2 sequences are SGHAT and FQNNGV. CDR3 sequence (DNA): TGTGCCAGCAGACAGACAGGGACGAACAGTGAAGCTTTCTTT. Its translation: CASRQTGTNSEAFF.

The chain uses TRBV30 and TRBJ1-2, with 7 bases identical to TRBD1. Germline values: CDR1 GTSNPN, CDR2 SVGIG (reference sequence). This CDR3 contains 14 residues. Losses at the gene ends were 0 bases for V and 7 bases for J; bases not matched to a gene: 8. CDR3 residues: CAWSVLRGQGGYTF. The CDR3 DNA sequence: TGTGCCTGGAGTGTCTTAAGGGGGCAGGGTGGCTACACCTTC.

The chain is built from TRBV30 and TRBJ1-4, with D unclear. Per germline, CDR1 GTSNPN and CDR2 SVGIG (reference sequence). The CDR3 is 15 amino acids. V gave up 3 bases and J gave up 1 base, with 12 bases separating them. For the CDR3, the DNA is TGTGCCTGGAGCGACGGACTTCTAACTAATGAAAAACTGTTTTTT. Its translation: CAWSDGLLTNEKLFF.

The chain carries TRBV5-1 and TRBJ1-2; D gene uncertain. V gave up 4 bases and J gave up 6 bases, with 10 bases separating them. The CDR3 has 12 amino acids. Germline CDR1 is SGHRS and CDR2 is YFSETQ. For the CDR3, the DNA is TGCGCCAGCAGCCCGGTCGGGGATGGCTACACCTTC. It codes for CASSPVGDGYTF.

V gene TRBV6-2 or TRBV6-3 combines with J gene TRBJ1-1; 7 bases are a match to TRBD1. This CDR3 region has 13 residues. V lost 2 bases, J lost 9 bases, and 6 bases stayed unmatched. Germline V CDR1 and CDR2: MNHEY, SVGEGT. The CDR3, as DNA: TGTGCCAGCAGTTACGCGGGACAGCCTAAAGCTTTCTTT. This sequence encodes CASSYAGQPKAFF.

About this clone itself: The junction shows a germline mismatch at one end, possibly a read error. This CDR3 reads CASSEVKSDRGPF. The CDR3 region has the DNA TGTGCCAGCAGTGAAGTAAAATCTGACAGGGGGCCGTTT. This chain links TRBV6-1 with TRBJ1-1; 10 bases fit TRBD1. The CDR3 contains 13 residues. From germline, CDR1 is MNHNS and CDR2 SASEGT.

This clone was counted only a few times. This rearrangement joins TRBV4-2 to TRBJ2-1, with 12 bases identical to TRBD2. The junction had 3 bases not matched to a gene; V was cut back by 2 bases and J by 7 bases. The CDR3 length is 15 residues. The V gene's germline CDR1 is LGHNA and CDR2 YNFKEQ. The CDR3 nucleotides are TGTGCCAGCAGCCAACTAGCGGGGGGGCCGAATGAGCAGTTCTTC. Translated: CASSQLAGGPNEQFF.

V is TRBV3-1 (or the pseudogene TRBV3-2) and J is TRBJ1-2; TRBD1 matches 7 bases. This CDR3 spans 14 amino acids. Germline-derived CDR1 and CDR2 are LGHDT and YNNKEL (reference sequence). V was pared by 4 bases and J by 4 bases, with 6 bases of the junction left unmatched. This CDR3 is CASSPGGLVYGYTF. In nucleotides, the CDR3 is TGTGCCAGCAGCCCAGGGGGACTAGTCTATGGCTACACCTTC.

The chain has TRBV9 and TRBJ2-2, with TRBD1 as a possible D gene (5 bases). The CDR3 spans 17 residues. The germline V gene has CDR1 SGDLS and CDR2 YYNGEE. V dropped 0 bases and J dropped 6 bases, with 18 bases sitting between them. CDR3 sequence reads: CASSVGGAWGKAGELFF. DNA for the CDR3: TGTGCCAGCAGCGTAGGAGGAGCGTGGGGCAAAGCCGGGGAGCTGTTTTTT.

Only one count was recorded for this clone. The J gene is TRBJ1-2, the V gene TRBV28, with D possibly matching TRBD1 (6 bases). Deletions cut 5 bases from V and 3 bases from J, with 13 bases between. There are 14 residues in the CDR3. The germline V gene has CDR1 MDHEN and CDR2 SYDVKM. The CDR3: CASSPWDNYYGYTF. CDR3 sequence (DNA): TGTGCCAGCAGTCCCTGGGACAACTACTATGGCTACACCTTC.

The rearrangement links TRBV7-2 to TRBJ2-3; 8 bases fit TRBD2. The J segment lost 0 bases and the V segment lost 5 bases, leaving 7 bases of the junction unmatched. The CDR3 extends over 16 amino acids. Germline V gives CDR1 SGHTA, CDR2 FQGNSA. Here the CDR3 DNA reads TGTGCCAGCAGCCGCATACTAGCGGTGAGCACAGATACGCAGTATTTT. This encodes CASSRILAVSTDTQYF.

CDR3 DNA: TGTGCCAGCAGCCTAGAGTCCAGGGCTTTGTACACCTTC. Protein sequence: CASSLESRALYTF. V is TRBV14 and J is TRBJ1-2; TRBD1 might be the D (5 bases). Germline V gene data show CDR1 as SGHDN and CDR2 as FVKESK. V was cut by 4 bases and J by 11 bases, with 17 bases left in between. CDR3 size: 13 residues. Full variable domain (missing parts from reference TRBV14 and TRBJ1-2): EAGVTQFPSHSVIEKGQTVTLRCDPISGHDNLYWYRRVMGKEIKFLLHFVKESKQDESGMPNNRFLAERTGGTYSTLKVQPAELEDSGVYFCASSLESRALYTFGSGTRLTVV.

For the CDR3, the DNA is TGCGCCAGCAGTCAAGCCAAAGACAGGGGGGCCGGGGCCAACGTCCTGACTTTC. This gives the protein CASSQAKDRGAGANVLTF. The chain joins TRBV23-1 to TRBJ2-6, with 9 bases matching TRBD1. TRBV23-1 is an ORF, with its function uncertain. Unmatched junction bases numbered 9, after V lost 2 bases and J lost 4 bases. The CDR3 is made up of 18 amino acids.

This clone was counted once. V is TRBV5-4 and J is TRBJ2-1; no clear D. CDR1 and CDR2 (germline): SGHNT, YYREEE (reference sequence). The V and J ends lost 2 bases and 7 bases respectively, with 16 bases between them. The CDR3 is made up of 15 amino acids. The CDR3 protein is CASSFSTLPENEQFF. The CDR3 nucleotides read TGTGCCAGCAGCTTCAGTACTCTCCCGGAGAATGAGCAGTTCTTC.

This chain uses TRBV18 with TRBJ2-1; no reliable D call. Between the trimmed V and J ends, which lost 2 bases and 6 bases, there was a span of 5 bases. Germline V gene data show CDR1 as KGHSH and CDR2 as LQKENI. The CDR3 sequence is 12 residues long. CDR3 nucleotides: TGTGCCAGCTCACCAAATAGCAATGAGCAGTTCTTC. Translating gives CASSPNSNEQFF.

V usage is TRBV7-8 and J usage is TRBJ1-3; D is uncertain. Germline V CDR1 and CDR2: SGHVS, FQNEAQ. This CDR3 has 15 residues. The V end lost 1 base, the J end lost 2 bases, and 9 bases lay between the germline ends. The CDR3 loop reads CASSLGAGAGNTIYF. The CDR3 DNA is TGTGCCAGCAGCTTAGGGGCTGGCGCTGGAAACACCATATATTTT.

Here the CDR3 DNA reads TGCGCCAGCAGCCAAGATTACGGTCTCTCTGGAAACACCATATATTTT. Its translation is CASSQDYGLSGNTIYF. The chain recombines TRBV4-1 with TRBJ1-3; D uncertain. Germline V CDR1 and CDR2: MGHRA, YSYEKL. This CDR3 spans 16 amino acids. V was cut by 0 bases and J by 0 bases, with 9 bases left in between.

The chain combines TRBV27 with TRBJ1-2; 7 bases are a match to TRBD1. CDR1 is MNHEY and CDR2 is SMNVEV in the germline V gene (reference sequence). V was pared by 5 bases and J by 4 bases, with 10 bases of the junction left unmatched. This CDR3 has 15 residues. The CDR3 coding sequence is TGTGCCAGCAGTCGAACCAGGGGGGCAAGCTATGGCTACACCTTC. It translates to CASSRTRGASYGYTF.

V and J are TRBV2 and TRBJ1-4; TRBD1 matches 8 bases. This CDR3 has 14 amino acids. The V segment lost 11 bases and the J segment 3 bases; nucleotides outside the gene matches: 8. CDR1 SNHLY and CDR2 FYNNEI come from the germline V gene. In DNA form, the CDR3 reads TGTGCCTGGAACTCAGGGGGCTCTAATGAAAAACTGTTTTTT. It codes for CAWNSGGSNEKLFF. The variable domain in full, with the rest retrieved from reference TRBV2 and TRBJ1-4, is EPEVTQTPSHQVTQMGQEVILRCVPISNHLYFYWYRQILGQKVEFLVSFYNNEISEKSEIFDDQFSVERPDGSNFTLKIRSTKLEDSAMYFCAWNSGGSNEKLFFGSGTQLSVL.

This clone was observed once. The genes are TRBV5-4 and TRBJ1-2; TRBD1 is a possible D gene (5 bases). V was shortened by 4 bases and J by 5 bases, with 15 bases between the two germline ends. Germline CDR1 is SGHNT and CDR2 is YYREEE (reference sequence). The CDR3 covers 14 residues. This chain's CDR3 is CASSRGVGDYGYTF. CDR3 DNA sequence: TGTGCCAGCAGCCGGGGGGTCGGGGATTATGGCTACACCTTC.

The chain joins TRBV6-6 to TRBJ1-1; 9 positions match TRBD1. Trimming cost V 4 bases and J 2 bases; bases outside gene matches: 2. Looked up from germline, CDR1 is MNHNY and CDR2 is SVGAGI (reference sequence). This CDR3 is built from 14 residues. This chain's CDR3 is CASSFTGGNTEAFF. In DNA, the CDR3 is TGTGCCAGCAGTTTCACAGGGGGCAACACTGAAGCTTTCTTT.

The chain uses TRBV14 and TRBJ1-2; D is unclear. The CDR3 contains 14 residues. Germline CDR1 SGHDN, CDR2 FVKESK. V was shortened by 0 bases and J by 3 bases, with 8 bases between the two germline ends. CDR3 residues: CASSQDLRDYGYTF. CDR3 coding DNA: TGTGCCAGCAGCCAAGATCTACGGGACTATGGCTACACCTTC.

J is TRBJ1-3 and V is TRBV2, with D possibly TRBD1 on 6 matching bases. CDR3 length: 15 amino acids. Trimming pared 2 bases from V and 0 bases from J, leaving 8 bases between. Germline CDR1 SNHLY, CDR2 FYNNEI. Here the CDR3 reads CASSEQGSSGNTIYF. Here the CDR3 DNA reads TGTGCCAGCAGTGAACAGGGGAGCTCTGGAAACACCATATATTTT.

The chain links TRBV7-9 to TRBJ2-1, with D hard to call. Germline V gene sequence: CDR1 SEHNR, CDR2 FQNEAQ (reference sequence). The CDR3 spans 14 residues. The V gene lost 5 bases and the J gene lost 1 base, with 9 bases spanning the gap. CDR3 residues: CASSRLESYNEQFF. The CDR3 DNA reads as TGTGCCAGCAGCCGGCTAGAGTCCTACAATGAGCAGTTCTTC.

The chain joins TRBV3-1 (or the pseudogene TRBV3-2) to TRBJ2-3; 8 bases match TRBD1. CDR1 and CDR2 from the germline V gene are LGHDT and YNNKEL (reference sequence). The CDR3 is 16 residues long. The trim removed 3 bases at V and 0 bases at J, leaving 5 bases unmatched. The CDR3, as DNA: TGTGCCAGCAGCCAGGGGGACAGGACGAGCACAGATACGCAGTATTTT. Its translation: CASSQGDRTSTDTQYF.

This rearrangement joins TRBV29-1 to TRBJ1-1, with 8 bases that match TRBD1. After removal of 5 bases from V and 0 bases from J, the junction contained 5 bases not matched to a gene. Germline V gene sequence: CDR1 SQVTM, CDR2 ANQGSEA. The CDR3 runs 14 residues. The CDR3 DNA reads TGCAGCGTTCACCCGGGACAGGTGAACACTGAAGCTTTCTTT. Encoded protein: CSVHPGQVNTEAFF.

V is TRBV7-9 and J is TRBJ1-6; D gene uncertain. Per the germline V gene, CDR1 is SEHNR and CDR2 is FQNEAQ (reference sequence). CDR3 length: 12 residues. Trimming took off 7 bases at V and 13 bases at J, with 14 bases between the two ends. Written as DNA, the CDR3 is TGTGCCAGCAACGCGGCGGGCGCCCCCCTCCACTTT. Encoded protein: CASNAAGAPLHF.

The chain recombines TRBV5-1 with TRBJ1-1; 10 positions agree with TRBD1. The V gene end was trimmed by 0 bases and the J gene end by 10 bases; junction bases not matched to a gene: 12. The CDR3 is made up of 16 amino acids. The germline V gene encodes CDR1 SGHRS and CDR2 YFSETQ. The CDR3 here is CASSLAGPPGQGPAFF. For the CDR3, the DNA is TGCGCCAGCAGCTTGGCCGGGCCCCCGGGACAGGGGCCAGCTTTCTTT.

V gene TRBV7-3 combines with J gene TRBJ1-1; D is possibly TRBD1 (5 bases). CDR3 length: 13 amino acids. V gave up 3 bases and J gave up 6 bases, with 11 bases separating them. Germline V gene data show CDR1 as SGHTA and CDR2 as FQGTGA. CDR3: CASSLRQRSEAFF. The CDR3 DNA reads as TGTGCCAGCAGCTTGAGACAGAGATCTGAAGCTTTCTTT.

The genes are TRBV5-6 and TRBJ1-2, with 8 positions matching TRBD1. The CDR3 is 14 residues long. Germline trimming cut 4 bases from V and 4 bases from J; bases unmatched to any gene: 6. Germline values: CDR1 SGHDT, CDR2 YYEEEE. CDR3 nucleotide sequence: TGTGCCAGCAGCCGGGGACAGGAGAGCTATGGCTACACCTTC. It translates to CASSRGQESYGYTF.

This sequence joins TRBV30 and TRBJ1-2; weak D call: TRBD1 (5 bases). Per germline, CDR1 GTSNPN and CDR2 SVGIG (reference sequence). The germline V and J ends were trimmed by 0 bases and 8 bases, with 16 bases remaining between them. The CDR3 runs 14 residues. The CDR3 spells CAWSVGPPGGGYTF. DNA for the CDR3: TGTGCCTGGAGTGTGGGACCCCCGGGAGGGGGCTACACCTTC.